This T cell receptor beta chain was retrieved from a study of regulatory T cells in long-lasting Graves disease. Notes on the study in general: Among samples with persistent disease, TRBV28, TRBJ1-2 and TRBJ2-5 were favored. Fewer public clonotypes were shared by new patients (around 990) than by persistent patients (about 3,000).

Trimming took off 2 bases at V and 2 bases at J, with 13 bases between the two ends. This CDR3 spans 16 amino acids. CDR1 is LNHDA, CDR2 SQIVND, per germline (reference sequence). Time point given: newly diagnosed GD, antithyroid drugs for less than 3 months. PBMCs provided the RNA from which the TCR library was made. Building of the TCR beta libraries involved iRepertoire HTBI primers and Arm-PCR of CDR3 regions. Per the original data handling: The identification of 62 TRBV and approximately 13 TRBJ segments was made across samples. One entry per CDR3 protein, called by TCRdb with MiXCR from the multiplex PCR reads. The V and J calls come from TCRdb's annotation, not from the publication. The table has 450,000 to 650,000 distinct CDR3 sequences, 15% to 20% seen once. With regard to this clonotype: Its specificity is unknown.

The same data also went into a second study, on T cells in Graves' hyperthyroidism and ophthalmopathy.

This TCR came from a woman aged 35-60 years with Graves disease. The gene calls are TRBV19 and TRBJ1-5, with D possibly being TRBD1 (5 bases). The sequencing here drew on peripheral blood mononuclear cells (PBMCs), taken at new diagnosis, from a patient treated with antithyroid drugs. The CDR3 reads CASSIPTEGGNQPQHF. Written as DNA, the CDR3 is TGTGCCAGTAGTATACCGACGGAAGGGGGCAATCAGCCCCAGCATTTT.